Below are 15 T cell receptor beta chains sequenced from a single sample in a study of cytomegalovirus exposure and HLA in healthy donors. TCRdb's table, derived via immunoSEQ multiplex PCR, lists solely in-frame clones and lacks some. The sample contains fewer than 150,000 clones, approximately 86% of which appear only once. Material: PBMCs. The receptors were gathered from a young man in good health and CMV-seropositive.

The rearrangement uses TRBV11-2 and TRBJ1-2, with D uncertain. The length of the CDR3 is 16 residues. V was shortened by 4 bases and J by 8 bases, with 23 bases between the two germline ends. CDR1 SGHAT and CDR2 FQNNGV come from the germline V gene. The CDR3 is CASSSTLTSSDRGYTF. CDR3 DNA sequence: TGTGCCAGCAGCTCGACCCTGACATCTTCCGACCGGGGCTACACCTTC.

This chain's CDR3 is CASSTTGAGEQYF. The CDR3 coding sequence is TGTGCCAGTAGTACTACAGGGGCGGGTGAGCAGTACTTC. The gene calls are TRBV19 and TRBJ2-7; TRBD1 agrees at 7 bases. The CDR3 has 13 residues. With V trimmed by 4 bases and J by 7 bases, 7 bases remained unmatched. The germline V gene encodes CDR1 LNHDA and CDR2 SQIVND (reference sequence).

This chain connects TRBV28 to TRBJ1-1; a possible D gene is TRBD1 (6 bases). This CDR3 comprises 15 residues. Per the germline V gene, CDR1 is MDHEN and CDR2 is SYDVKM. V gave up 6 bases and J gave up 1 base, with 15 bases separating them. Here the CDR3 reads CASREQGGTNTEAFF. The CDR3 DNA sequence: TGTGCCAGCAGAGAACAGGGAGGGACGAACACTGAAGCTTTCTTT.

The rearrangement joins TRBV18 to TRBJ1-5, with TRBD1 matching over 7 bases. The CDR3 loop spans 14 amino acids. Trimming cost V 2 bases and J 2 bases; bases outside gene matches: 0. Germline CDR1 KGHSH, CDR2 LQKENI. As DNA, the CDR3 is TGTGCCAGCTCACCAACAGGGGGCAATCAGCCCCAGCATTTT. This gives the protein CASSPTGGNQPQHF.

This chain links TRBV2 with TRBJ2-2, with D perhaps matching TRBD2 (5 bases). Germline V CDR1 and CDR2: SNHLY, FYNNEI. Deletions cut 0 bases from V and 4 bases from J, with 9 bases between. The CDR3 covers 15 residues. CDR3 sequence (DNA): TGTGCCAGCAGTGAAGCGGGAGTTGGCACCGGGGAGCTGTTTTTT. Its translation is CASSEAGVGTGELFF.

J is TRBJ2-1 and V is TRBV27, with D possibly matching TRBD2 (6 bases). CDR1 and CDR2 (germline): MNHEY, SMNVEV (reference sequence). Between the trimmed V and J ends, which lost 6 bases and 2 bases, there was a span of 8 bases. The CDR3 contains 13 residues. The CDR3: CASRRGTYNEQFF. The CDR3 DNA reads as TGTGCCAGCAGGCGGGGCACCTACAATGAGCAGTTCTTC.

The chain combines TRBV23-1 with TRBJ1-6; D is perhaps TRBD1 (5 bases). TRBV23-1 is assigned to the ORF class and has an uncertain function. V lost 3 bases, J lost 0 bases, and 24 bases lay in between. The CDR3 has 21 residues. CDR3 DNA: TGCGCCAGCAGTCATCATTCCGGGTCAGGGCCCGGGAGCTCCTATAATTCACCCCTCCACTTT. Its translation is CASSHHSGSGPGSSYNSPLHF.

V usage is TRBV29-1 and J usage is TRBJ1-1, with a weak D call TRBD1 (5 bases). Germline CDR1 reads SQVTM; CDR2 reads ANQGSEA. V lost 3 bases to trimming and J lost 3 bases, with 17 bases between them. This CDR3 region has 15 residues. The CDR3 coding sequence is TGCAGCGTTGACGGGGGGGTCCGGGGTGACACTGAAGCTTTCTTT. Its translation is CSVDGGVRGDTEAFF. Combining the CDR3 with reference TRBV29-1 and TRBJ1-1 gives the whole variable domain SAVISQKPSRDICQRGTSLTIQCQVDSQVTMMFWYRQQPGQSLTLIATANQGSEATYESGFVIDKFPISRPNLTFSTLTVSNMSPEDSSIYLCSVDGGVRGDTEAFFGQGTRLTVV.

This clone came up once. V gene TRBV4-1 combines with J gene TRBJ1-5, with a possible D match to TRBD1 (5 bases). The germline gives CDR1 MGHRA, CDR2 YSYEKL. V gave up 4 bases and J gave up 0 bases, with 16 bases separating them. The length of the CDR3 is 17 residues. The CDR3 sequence is CASSRKTDSYSNQPQHF. DNA of the CDR3: TGCGCCAGCAGCCGAAAAACAGACAGTTATAGCAATCAGCCCCAGCATTTT.

The V gene is TRBV4-2, the J gene TRBJ1-2; weak D call: TRBD1 (6 bases). CDR1 is LGHNA, CDR2 YNFKEQ, per germline. With 1 base removed from V and 6 bases from J, the gap between germline ends came to 15 bases. This CDR3 comprises 15 residues. CDR3 amino acids: CASSQVGTSVDGYTF. CDR3 DNA sequence: TGTGCCAGCAGCCAAGTGGGGACATCAGTTGATGGCTACACCTTC.

This clone was seen once. This chain links TRBV9 with TRBJ2-2, with TRBD2 identical over 10 bases. Germline V lookup: CDR1 SGDLS, CDR2 YYNGEE. There are 16 residues in the CDR3. Trimming at V came to 0 bases and at J to 7 bases, leaving 6 bases not matched to a gene. The CDR3 nucleotides are TGTGCCAGCAGCGTAGACAGCGGGAGGGCCGTCGGGGAGCTGTTTTTT. This translates into CASSVDSGRAVGELFF.

The V call is TRBV5-6, the J call TRBJ2-7; D possibly corresponds to TRBD2 (6 bases). Germline V gene lookup returns CDR1 SGHDT and CDR2 YYEEEE. This CDR3 has 14 amino acids. V shed 2 bases and J shed 4 bases, with 13 bases lying between them. CDR3 in amino acids: CASSLSTGVYEQYF. The CDR3 DNA reads as TGTGCCAGCAGCTTATCAACGGGAGTGTACGAGCAGTACTTC.

The chain combines TRBV7-8 with TRBJ1-1; TRBD1 matches at 7 bases. Trimming removed 2 bases from V and 0 bases from J; junction bases left unmatched: 3. Germline V lookup: CDR1 SGHVS, CDR2 FQNEAQ. This CDR3 is built from 15 residues. The CDR3: CASSLLGGMNTEAFF. In DNA form, the CDR3 reads TGTGCCAGCAGCTTACTAGGGGGCATGAACACTGAAGCTTTCTTT.

The chain joins TRBV29-1 to TRBJ2-1, with TRBD2 matching over 8 bases. Trimming at V came to 6 bases and at J to 0 bases, leaving 10 bases not matched to a gene. CDR1 is SQVTM and CDR2 is ANQGSEA in the germline V gene. This CDR3 has 16 amino acids. The CDR3 is CSVLPGLVSSYNEQFF. The DNA for the CDR3 is TGCAGCGTCTTACCGGGACTAGTGAGCTCCTACAATGAGCAGTTCTTC.

The chain is built from TRBV5-4 and TRBJ2-7; D possibly corresponds to TRBD2 (6 bases). Trimming stripped 3 bases from V and 2 bases from J, with 12 bases between. Germline CDR1 and CDR2: SGHNT and YYREEE (reference sequence). The CDR3 has 14 residues. The CDR3 is CASSSGLEAYEQYF. The DNA of the CDR3 is TGTGCCAGCAGCTCGGGACTCGAAGCCTACGAGCAGTACTTC.